The 21 T cell receptor beta chains reported below all come from one sample, sequenced in a study of blood T cells in healthy people across ages. Then a second PCR, running about 6 to 11 cycles, was carried out with a sample-barcoded 5' primer and a J-beta primer mix. TCRdb itself ran the 5' RACE reads through MiXCR, one entry per CDR3 protein. The sample includes 1.5 million to 1.8 million distinct CDR3 sequences, roughly 43% of them seen just once. The material sequenced was blood. Receptor source: a woman between 18 and 30 years old in good health.

This clonotype was seen only a few times. The CDR3 nucleotides are TGTGCCAGCAGGTCGATGCAGCCTCTCTATGGCTACACCTTC. It translates to CASRSMQPLYGYTF. V and J are TRBV25-1 and TRBJ1-2; D is uncertain. V gave up 6 bases and J gave up 4 bases, with 15 bases separating them. The CDR3 sequence is 14 residues long. CDR1 and CDR2 from the germline V gene are MGHDK and SYGVNS.

This clonotype was seen a handful of times. The chain carries TRBV20-1 and TRBJ1-5; 10 bases map to TRBD1. The CDR3 runs 13 residues. The J segment lost 3 bases and the V segment lost 6 bases, leaving 2 bases of the junction unmatched. Germline-derived CDR1 and CDR2 are DFQATT and SNEGSKA (reference sequence). Here the CDR3 reads CSATGGPNQPQHF. Here the CDR3 DNA reads TGCAGTGCGACAGGGGGCCCCAATCAGCCCCAGCATTTT.

The rearrangement joins TRBV20-1 to TRBJ2-3; 7 nucleotides agree with TRBD1. Germline trimming cut 5 bases from V and 6 bases from J; bases unmatched to any gene: 17. This CDR3 spans 16 amino acids. The germline gives CDR1 DFQATT, CDR2 SNEGSKA (reference sequence). The CDR3 loop is CSAPGRGGQVGDTQYF. The CDR3 region has the DNA TGCAGTGCTCCTGGAAGGGGTGGACAGGTTGGTGATACGCAGTATTTT.

This clonotype was observed a few times. The rearrangement links TRBV20-1 to TRBJ1-1; D is unclear. CDR3 length equals 14 residues. Per germline, CDR1 DFQATT and CDR2 SNEGSKA (reference sequence). V was trimmed by 6 bases and J by 4 bases, leaving 18 bases between them. The CDR3 spells CSATREGRSTEAFF. The CDR3 nucleotides read TGCAGTGCCACTCGGGAAGGACGAAGCACTGAAGCTTTCTTT.

The CDR3 spells CASSHGTSGYTQYF. In nucleotides, the CDR3 is TGCGCCAGCAGCCACGGGACTAGCGGGTATACGCAGTATTTT. The chain has TRBV4-3 and TRBJ2-3, with 12 bases matching TRBD2. The CDR3 spans 14 residues. The V gene's germline CDR1 is LGHNA and CDR2 YSLEER. V trimming: 3 bases; J trimming: 7 bases; junction bases outside the gene matches: 2.

This clonotype was counted a single time. V and J are TRBV20-1 and TRBJ2-1; D remains ambiguous. Germline-derived CDR1 and CDR2 are DFQATT and SNEGSKA (reference sequence). The CDR3 totals 13 residues. V lost 7 bases to trimming and J lost 0 bases, with 10 bases between them. CDR3 DNA: TGCAGTGGACCGGGCCCCTCCTACAATGAGCAGTTCTTC. Protein sequence: CSGPGPSYNEQFF.

This clonotype was counted a few times. This rearrangement joins TRBV20-1 to TRBJ2-3; no clear D gene. Trimming cost V 2 bases and J 2 bases, with 2 bases left between them. This CDR3 spans 11 amino acids. The germline V gene encodes CDR1 DFQATT and CDR2 SNEGSKA (reference sequence). For the CDR3, the DNA is TGCAGTGCTAGAAACACAGATACGCAGTATTTT. It encodes CSARNTDTQYF.

This chain joins TRBV3-1 and TRBJ2-1; 15 positions agree with TRBD2. Trimming at V came to 5 bases and at J to 4 bases, leaving 6 bases not matched to a gene. CDR1 LGHDT and CDR2 YNNKEL come from the germline V gene (reference sequence). The CDR3 spans 17 residues. The DNA for the CDR3 is TGTGCCAGCAGCGACCCGGGACTAGCGGGGGGTTACAATGAGCAGTTCTTC. This sequence encodes CASSDPGLAGGYNEQFF.

The chain has TRBV5-5 and TRBJ2-1; 7 positions match TRBD2. This CDR3 region has 17 residues. Trimming removed 5 bases from V and 1 base from J; junction bases left unmatched: 12. From germline, CDR1 is SGHKS and CDR2 YYEKEE (reference sequence). CDR3 bases: TGTGCCAGCAGGGGTTACAGCGGGGAGGTTTCCTACAATGAGCAGTTCTTC. It is translated as CASRGYSGEVSYNEQFF.

V usage is TRBV6-1 and J usage is TRBJ2-3, with D maybe TRBD1 (6 bases). The CDR3 is made up of 13 amino acids. Germline CDR1 reads MNHNS; CDR2 reads SASEGT. The V and J ends lost 6 bases and 4 bases respectively, with 11 bases between them. As DNA, the CDR3 is TGTGCCAGCAGAATCGAGGGGGCAGATACGCAGTATTTT. It codes for CASRIEGADTQYF.

Only a few counts were recorded for this clonotype. The chain couples TRBV20-1 to TRBJ2-3; 8 positions agree with TRBD1. This CDR3 contains 16 residues. V dropped 0 bases and J dropped 1; count of bases not matched to a gene: 6. CDR1 and CDR2 from the germline V gene are DFQATT and SNEGSKA (reference sequence). The CDR3 reads CSARDFRGRGTDTQYF. The CDR3 DNA reads TGCAGTGCTAGAGATTTCAGGGGGCGAGGCACAGATACGCAGTATTTT.

This chain connects TRBV4-1 to TRBJ2-7; no definite D call. The CDR3 loop spans 14 amino acids. CDR1 is MGHRA, CDR2 YSYEKL, per germline. V was cut by 5 bases and J by 0 bases, with 11 bases left in between. The CDR3 bases are TGCGCCAGCAGCTTAAGCGCAGACTCCTACGAGCAGTACTTC. It specifies CASSLSADSYEQYF.

This clonotype was seen a few times. The V and J genes are TRBV10-1 and TRBJ2-3, with TRBD2 as a possible D gene (6 bases). Between the trimmed V and J ends, which lost 8 bases and 5 bases, there was a span of 14 bases. Per the germline V gene, CDR1 is WNHNN and CDR2 is SYGVQD (reference sequence). This CDR3 contains 13 residues. The CDR3, as DNA: TGCGCCAGCGGGGACTCGGTGGAAGATACGCAGTATTTT. This codes for CASGDSVEDTQYF.

The chain has TRBV20-1 and TRBJ2-2; perhaps TRBD1 as D (5 bases). V dropped 4 bases and J dropped 0 bases, with 9 bases sitting between them. Germline V gene data show CDR1 as DFQATT and CDR2 as SNEGSKA (reference sequence). The CDR3 is 14 residues long. CDR3 DNA: TGCAGTGCTACAGGGTCCGCGAACACCGGGGAGCTGTTTTTT. Encoded protein: CSATGSANTGELFF.

The chain joins TRBV13 to TRBJ1-6; possibly TRBD1 for D (5 bases). The CDR3 totals 16 residues. V lost 6 bases and J 1 base, leaving 13 bases between the germline ends. Germline lookup yields CDR1 PRHDT and CDR2 FYEKMQ (reference sequence). CDR3 protein: CASSEVGGSYNSPLHF. The CDR3 region has the DNA TGTGCCAGCAGTGAGGTTGGGGGTTCCTATAATTCACCCCTCCACTTT.

The rearrangement uses TRBV19 and TRBJ1-1; D is perhaps TRBD1 (5 bases). The CDR3 loop spans 11 amino acids. V was pared by 7 bases and J by 11 bases, with 14 bases between. From germline, CDR1 is LNHDA and CDR2 SQIVND (reference sequence). CDR3 in amino acids: CASNGRGSAFF. CDR3 in DNA: TGTGCCAGTAACGGGAGGGGCTCGGCTTTCTTT.

Concerning this clonotype: A read error may account for a junction end that differs from germline. V gene TRBV20-1 combines with J gene TRBJ1-2; 8 bases agree with TRBD1. The CDR3 has 13 amino acids. The germline V gene has CDR1 DFQATT and CDR2 SNEGSKA (reference sequence). CDR3 sequence reads: CSARNPGGSGYIF. CDR3 sequence (DNA): TGCAGTGCTAGAAACCCAGGGGGCTCTGGCTACATCTTC.

The J gene is TRBJ2-1, the V gene TRBV11-2; 8 bases map to TRBD1. J lost 5 bases, V lost 6 bases, and 3 bases had no gene match. Germline CDR1 is SGHAT and CDR2 is FQNNGV. The CDR3 sequence is 13 residues long. The CDR3 nucleotides read TGTGCCAGCAGTGCGGACAGGGACAATGAGCAGTTCTTC. Translated, it gives CASSADRDNEQFF. The complete variable domain, with remaining parts taken from reference TRBV11-2 and TRBJ2-1, reads EAGVAQSPRYKIIEKRQSVAFWCNPISGHATLYWYQQILGQGPKLLIQFQNNGVVDDSQLPKDRFSAERLKGVDSTLKIQPAKLEDSAVYLCASSADRDNEQFFGPGTRLTVL.

The chain employs TRBV4-1 and TRBJ1-2, with 8 bases aligning to TRBD1. The germline CDR1 and CDR2 sequences are MGHRA and YSYEKL. V was clipped by 3 bases and J by 4 bases; unmatched bases: 10. The CDR3 is 16 amino acids. The CDR3 DNA follows: TGCGCCAGCAGCCAGGGAAAGGGACAGGCCTTCTATGGCTACACCTTC. This encodes CASSQGKGQAFYGYTF.

This clonotype appeared a few times. The chain employs TRBV15 and TRBJ2-7; no firm D call. The CDR3 sequence is 16 residues long. Trimming took off 5 bases at V and 0 bases at J, with 17 bases between the two ends. The germline V gene has CDR1 LNHNV and CDR2 YYDKDF (reference sequence). The CDR3 protein is CATSGPYGYRSYEQYF. The CDR3 region has the DNA TGTGCCACCAGCGGGCCCTACGGGTATCGCTCCTACGAGCAGTACTTC.

About this clonotype: Sequence at one end of the junction differs from germline and may be a read error. The rearrangement uses TRBV20-1 and TRBJ2-7; TRBD1 matches 7 bases. CDR1 is DFQATT and CDR2 is SNEGSKA in the germline V gene (reference sequence). This CDR3 is 13 amino acids long. The CDR3 DNA follows: TGCAGTGCTAGAGAAAGTCCGGGACAGCTTGCCGAATTC. Translation: CSARESPGQLAEF.